This T cell receptor (beta chain) originates from a study of multiple sclerosis patients with progressive multifocal leukoencephalopathy. Study-level points and caveats: PML-onset expanded TRB clones were detectable before and during natalizumab therapy.

This CDR3 has 15 amino acids. The V gene's germline CDR1 is MGHDK and CDR2 SYGVNS. After removal of 3 bases from V and 6 bases from J, the junction contained 9 bases not matched to a gene. Synthetic inline TR CDR3 controls covering all V-J pairings were spiked into each PCR. Method: immunoSEQ multiplex PCR; TCRdb's copy keeps in-frame clones and lacks some. The data hold approximately 31,000 clones, with about 88% observed a single time. Time point here: before natalizumab initiation. A note on this clone: Its target is not known.

Sequenced material: PBMCs. This sequence was found in a human donor with multiple sclerosis. This sequence joins TRBV25-1 and TRBJ2-7; 9 nucleotides line up with TRBD2. This CDR3 reads CASSEGAAGGPEQYF. CDR3 sequence (DNA): TGTGCCAGCAGTGAGGGGGCAGCGGGAGGCCCCGAGCAGTACTTC.